This record covers a single TCR beta chain. The antigen this receptor binds is unknown. Base-call qualities are not available, and no considerably larger clone is one nucleotide away. These data come from a study of blood T cell repertoires in COVID-19 (TCRdb year 2020). For the wider study: Samples covering the acute and convalescent phases of COVID-19 were provided by collaborators in the United States, Italy and Spain. HLA class I and class II types, where available, came from metadata supplied by the sample provider rather than from assay-based typing. A de-identified subject ID, COVID-19 status, age in years and sex were almost always included in the sample metadata. The samples were drawn from two sources: the first 160 participants of the ongoing ImmuneRACE study, and 1,254 subjects contributed by 6 global collaborators. Deeply sampled blood TCRbeta repertoires from subjects exposed to, actively infected with, or recovered from COVID-19 were included in the dataset. A freely available public database, intended as a resource for researchers studying the immune response to SARS-CoV-2, is where the repertoires were released. The prospective study material was composed of cDNA or gDNA derived from T cells, B-cell-depleted T cells, or PBMCs. Overall results and qualifications from the work: The amount of clinical and demographic metadata varied by source and participant and was provided uncurated.

The CDR3 sequence holds 14 residues, the cysteine and phenylalanine included. Only the CDR3 DNA stays, 42 bases, in frame from base 1. At the junction V is shortened by 5 bases and J by 8 bases; bases outside the gene matches: 6. Sequences SGHTA (CDR1) and FQGNSA (CDR2) are obtained from the germline V gene. Participants in the prospective study were enrolled through a virtual design, were aged about 18 to 90 years, and lived in 20 to 30 United States geographic areas. To assign participants to cohorts, the prospective study relied on clinical history that participants themselves reported in a screening survey and a study questionnaire. Recovered participants in ImmuneRACE Cohort 3 were defined by two consecutive negative NP/OP PCR tests, clearance by a healthcare professional, or resolution of symptoms. In the prospective study, whole blood, serum and a nasopharyngeal or oropharyngeal swab were collected from each participant by mobile phlebotomists. Participants in the prospective study had the option to provide additional blood draws and questionnaires over an approximately 2-month period. Before DNA extraction, prospective study blood samples were shipped either frozen or at room temperature.

TCRbeta CDR3 regions were amplified from genomic DNA by means of the immunoSEQ Assay, a bias-controlled multiplex PCR. In the paper's pipeline: Within the assay, amplification of reference gene primers was used to estimate how many nucleated cells each sample contained. To quantify the absolute abundance of each unique TCRbeta CDR3 rearrangement, sequence reads were collapsed and filtered. Productive Simpson clonality was computed per sample as the square root of Simpson's diversity index over productive rearrangements. Imported from immuneACCESS, the table was reduced by TCRdb to in-frame sequences with V and J called. These copies leave out some clones; in studies compared against another copy, an unresolved V gene accounts for under half, and the cause of the remainder is not known. That table is the source of V, J and clone size, and D and trimming were worked out from the DNA. Here the sample has about 230,000 clones; under 90% occur a single time. Approximately 2% of the sample is in the top ten clones.

Sample: PBMCs or T cells enriched from blood (not recorded which). The sequence was obtained from a man in his sixties who had recovered from COVID-19. The rearranged segments are TRBV7-2 and TRBJ1-4; 9 middle bases align to TRBD1. CDR3 sequence: CASSPDRGGEKLFF. In nucleotides, the sequence is TGTGCCAGCAGCCCGGACAGGGGAGGAGAAAAACTGTTTTTT.